This TCR beta chain was identified in a study of tumor and adjacent non-tumor tissue in lung cancer. TCRbeta libraries were built with three rounds of nested PCR, modified from ARM-PCR. TCRdb processed the multiplex PCR reads anew with MiXCR; each CDR3 protein has one entry. Here the sample spans fewer than 130,000 distinct CDR3 sequences, under 90% being singletons. No cell sorting was done before RNA was extracted from the tissue. Points on this clonotype: At one end, the junction sequence differs from germline, possibly due to a read error.

The sequenced sample consisted of lung tumor tissue. This receptor was taken from a man aged 70-80 years with non-small cell lung cancer.

The CDR3 nucleotides are TGCAATGCTAGAGCTGGCAGCTCTGGAAACACCATATATTTT. This encodes CNARAGSSGNTIYF. The rearrangement uses TRBV20-1 and TRBJ1-3; D remains unclear. Germline assignment: CDR1 DFQATT and CDR2 SNEGSKA (reference sequence). The CDR3 spans 14 residues.